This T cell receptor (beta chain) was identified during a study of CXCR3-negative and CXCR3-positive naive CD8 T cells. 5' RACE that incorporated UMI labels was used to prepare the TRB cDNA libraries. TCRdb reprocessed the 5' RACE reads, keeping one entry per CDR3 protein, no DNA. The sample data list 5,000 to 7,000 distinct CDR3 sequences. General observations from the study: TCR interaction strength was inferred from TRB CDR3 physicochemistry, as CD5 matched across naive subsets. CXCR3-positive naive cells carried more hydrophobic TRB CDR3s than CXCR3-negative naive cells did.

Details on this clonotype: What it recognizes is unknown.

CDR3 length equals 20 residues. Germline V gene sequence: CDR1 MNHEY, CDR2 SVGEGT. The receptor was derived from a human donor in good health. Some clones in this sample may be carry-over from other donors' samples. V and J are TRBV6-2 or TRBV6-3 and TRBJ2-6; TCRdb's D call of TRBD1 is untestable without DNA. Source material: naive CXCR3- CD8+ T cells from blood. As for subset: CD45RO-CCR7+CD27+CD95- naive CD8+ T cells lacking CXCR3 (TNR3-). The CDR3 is CASSSVELDRDSSGANVLTF.